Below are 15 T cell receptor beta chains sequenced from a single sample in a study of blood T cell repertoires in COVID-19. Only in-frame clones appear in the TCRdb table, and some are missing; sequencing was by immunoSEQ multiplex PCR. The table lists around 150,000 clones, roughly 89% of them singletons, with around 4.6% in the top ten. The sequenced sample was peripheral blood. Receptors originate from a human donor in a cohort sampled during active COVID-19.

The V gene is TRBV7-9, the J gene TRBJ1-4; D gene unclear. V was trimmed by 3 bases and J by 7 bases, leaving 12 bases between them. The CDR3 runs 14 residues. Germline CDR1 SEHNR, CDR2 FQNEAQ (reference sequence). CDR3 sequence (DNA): TGTGCCAGCAGCTTTCAGGTAGAGAGTGAAAAACTGTTTTTT. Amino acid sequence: CASSFQVESEKLFF.

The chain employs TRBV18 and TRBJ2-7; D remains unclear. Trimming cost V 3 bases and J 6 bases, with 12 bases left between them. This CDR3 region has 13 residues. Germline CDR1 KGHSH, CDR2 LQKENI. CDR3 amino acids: CASSPAELGEQYF. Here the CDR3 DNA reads TGTGCCAGCTCACCGGCGGAGTTAGGCGAGCAGTACTTC.

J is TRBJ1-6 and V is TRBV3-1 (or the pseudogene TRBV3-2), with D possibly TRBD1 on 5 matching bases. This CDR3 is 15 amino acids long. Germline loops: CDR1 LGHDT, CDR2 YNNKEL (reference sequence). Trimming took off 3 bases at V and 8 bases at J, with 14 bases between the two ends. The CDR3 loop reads CASSQGLGGDSPLHF. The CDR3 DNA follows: TGTGCCAGCAGCCAGGGTTTGGGGGGGGATTCACCCCTCCACTTT.

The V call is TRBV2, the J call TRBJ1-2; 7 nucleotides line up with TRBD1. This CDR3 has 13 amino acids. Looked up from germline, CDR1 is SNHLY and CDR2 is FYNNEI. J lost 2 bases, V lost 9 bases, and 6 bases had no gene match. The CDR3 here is CARETGRNYGYTF. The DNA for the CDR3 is TGTGCCAGGGAGACAGGGCGGAACTATGGCTACACCTTC.

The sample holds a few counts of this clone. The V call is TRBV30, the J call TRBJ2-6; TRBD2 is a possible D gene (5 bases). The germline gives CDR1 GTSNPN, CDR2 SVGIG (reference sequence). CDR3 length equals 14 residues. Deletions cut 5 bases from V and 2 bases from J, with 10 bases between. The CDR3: CAWEGGAGANVLTF. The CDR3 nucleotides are TGTGCCTGGGAAGGAGGAGCTGGGGCCAACGTCCTGACTTTC.

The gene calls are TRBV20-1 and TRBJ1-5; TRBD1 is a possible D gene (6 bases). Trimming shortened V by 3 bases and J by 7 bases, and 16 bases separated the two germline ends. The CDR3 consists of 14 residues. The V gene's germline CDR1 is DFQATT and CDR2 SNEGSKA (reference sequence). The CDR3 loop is CSASSPKGDQPQHF. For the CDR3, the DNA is TGCAGTGCTAGTTCGCCGAAGGGGGACCAGCCCCAGCATTTT.

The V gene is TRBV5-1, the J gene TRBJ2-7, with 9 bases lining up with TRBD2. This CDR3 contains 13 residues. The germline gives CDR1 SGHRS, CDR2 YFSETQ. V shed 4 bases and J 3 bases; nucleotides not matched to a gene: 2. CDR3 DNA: TGCGCCAGCAGCGTTAGCGGGAGCTACGAGCAGTACTTC. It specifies CASSVSGSYEQYF.

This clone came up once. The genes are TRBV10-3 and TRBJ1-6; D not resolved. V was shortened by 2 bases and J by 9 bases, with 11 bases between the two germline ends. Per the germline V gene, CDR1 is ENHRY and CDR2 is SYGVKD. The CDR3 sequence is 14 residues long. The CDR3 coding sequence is TGTGCCATCAGTGAGGAACGGGATGGTTCACCCCTCCACTTT. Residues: CAISEERDGSPLHF.

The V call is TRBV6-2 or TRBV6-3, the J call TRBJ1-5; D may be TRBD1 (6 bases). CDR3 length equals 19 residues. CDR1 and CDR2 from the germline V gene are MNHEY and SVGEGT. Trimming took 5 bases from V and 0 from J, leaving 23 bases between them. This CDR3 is CASSPRGQRGVYSNQPQHF. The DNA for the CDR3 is TGTGCCAGCAGTCCCCGAGGACAGAGGGGAGTATATAGCAATCAGCCCCAGCATTTT.

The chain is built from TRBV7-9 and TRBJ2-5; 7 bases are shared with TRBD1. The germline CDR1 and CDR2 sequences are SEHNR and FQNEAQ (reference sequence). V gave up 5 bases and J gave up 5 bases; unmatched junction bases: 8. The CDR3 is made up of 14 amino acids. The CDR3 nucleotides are TGTGCCAGCAGCCCGGGACAGCCTGGGGAGACCCAGTACTTC. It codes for CASSPGQPGETQYF.

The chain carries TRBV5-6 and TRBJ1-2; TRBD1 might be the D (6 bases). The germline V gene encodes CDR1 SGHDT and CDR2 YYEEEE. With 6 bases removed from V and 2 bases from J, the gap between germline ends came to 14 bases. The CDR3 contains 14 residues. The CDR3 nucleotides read TGTGCCAGCACCCCGGGGGGCCGGAACTATGGCTACACCTTC. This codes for CASTPGGRNYGYTF. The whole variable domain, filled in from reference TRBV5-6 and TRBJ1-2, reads DAGVTQSPTHLIKTRGQQVTLRCSPKSGHDTVSWYQQALGQGPQFIFQYYEEEERQRGNFPDRFSGHQFPNYSSELNVNALLLGDSALYLCASTPGGRNYGYTFGSGTRLTVV.

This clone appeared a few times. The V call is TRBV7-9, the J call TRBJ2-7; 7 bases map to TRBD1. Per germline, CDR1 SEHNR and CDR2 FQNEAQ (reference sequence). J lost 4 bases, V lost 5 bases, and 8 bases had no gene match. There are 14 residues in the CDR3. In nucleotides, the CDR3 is TGTGCCAGCAGCCGGGCAGGGACAGCTTACGAGCAGTACTTC. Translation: CASSRAGTAYEQYF.

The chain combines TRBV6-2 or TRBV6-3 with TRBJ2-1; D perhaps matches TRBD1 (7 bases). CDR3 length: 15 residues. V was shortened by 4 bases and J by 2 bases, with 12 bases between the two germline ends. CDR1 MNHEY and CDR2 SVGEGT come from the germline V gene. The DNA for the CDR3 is TGTGCCAGCAGTTCCCAGGGGGGCGCCTACAATGAGCAGTTCTTC. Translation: CASSSQGGAYNEQFF.

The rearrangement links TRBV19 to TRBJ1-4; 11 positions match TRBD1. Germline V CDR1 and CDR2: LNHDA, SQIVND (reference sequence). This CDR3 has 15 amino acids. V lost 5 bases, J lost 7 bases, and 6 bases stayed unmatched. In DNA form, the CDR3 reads TGTGCCAGTAGTGGAAGGACAGGGGGCGGTGAAAAACTGTTTTTT. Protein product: CASSGRTGGGEKLFF.

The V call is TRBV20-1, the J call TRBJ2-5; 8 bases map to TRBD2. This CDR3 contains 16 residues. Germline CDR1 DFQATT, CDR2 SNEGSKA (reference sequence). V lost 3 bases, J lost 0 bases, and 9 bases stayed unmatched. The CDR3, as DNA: TGCAGTGCTAGTGGGACTAGTAGGGGCTACCAAGAGACCCAGTACTTC. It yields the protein CSASGTSRGYQETQYF.